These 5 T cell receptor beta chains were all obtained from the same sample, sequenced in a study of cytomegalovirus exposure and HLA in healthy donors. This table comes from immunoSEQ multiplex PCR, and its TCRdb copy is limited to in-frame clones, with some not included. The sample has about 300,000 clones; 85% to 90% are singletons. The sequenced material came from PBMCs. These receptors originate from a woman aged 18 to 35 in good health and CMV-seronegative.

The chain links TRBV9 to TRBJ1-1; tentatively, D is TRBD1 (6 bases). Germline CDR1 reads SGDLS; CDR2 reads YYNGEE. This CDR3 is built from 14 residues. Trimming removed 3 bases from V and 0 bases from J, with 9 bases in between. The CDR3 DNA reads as TGTGCCAGCAGCGCCGGACAGTTGAACACTGAAGCTTTCTTT. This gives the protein CASSAGQLNTEAFF.

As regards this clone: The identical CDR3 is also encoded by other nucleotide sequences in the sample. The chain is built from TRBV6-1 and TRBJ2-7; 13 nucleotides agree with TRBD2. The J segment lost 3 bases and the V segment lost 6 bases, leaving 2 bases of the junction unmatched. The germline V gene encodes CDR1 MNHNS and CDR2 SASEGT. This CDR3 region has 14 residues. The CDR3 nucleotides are TGTGCCAGCAGCAGGACTAGCGGGAGCTACGAGCAGTACTTC. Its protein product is CASSRTSGSYEQYF.

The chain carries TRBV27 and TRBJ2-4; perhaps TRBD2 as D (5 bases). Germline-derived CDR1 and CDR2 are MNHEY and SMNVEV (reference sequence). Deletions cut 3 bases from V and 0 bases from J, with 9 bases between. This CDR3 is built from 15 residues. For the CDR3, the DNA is TGTGCCAGCAGTTTGGGAGCTCTAGCCAAAAACATTCAGTACTTC. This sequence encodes CASSLGALAKNIQYF.

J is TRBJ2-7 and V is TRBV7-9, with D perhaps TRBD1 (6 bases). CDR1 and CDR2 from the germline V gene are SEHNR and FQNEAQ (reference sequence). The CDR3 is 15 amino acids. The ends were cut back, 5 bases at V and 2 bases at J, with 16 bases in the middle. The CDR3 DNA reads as TGTGCCAGCAGCCGCCTACCAGGGGTAACCTACGAGCAGTACTTC. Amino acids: CASSRLPGVTYEQYF.

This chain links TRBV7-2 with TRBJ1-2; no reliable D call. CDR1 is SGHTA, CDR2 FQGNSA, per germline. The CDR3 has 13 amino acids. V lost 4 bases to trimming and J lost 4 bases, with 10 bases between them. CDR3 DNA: TGTGCCAGCAGCTCCCGGGGTTCCTATGGCTACACCTTC. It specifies CASSSRGSYGYTF.